This T cell receptor (beta chain) was captured by sequencing in a study of blood T cell repertoires in COVID-19 (dated by TCRdb to 2018 to 2021). For the wider study: Samples from collaborators originated in the United States, Italy and Spain and spanned both the acute and convalescent phases of COVID-19. The prospective study material was composed of cDNA or gDNA derived from T cells, B-cell-depleted T cells, or PBMCs. Deeply sampled blood TCRbeta repertoires from subjects exposed to, actively infected with, or recovered from COVID-19 were included in the dataset. The repertoires were released in a freely available public database intended as a resource for research on the immune response to SARS-CoV-2. Samples came from the ongoing ImmuneRACE study (first 160 participants) plus 1,254 subjects from 6 global collaborators. Nearly every sample came with metadata listing a de-identified subject ID, COVID-19 status, age in years and sex. HLA class I and class II types, where available, came from metadata supplied by the sample provider rather than from assay-based typing.

Whole blood was collected in K2EDTA tubes by collaborating institutions according to the institutions' own protocols. Collaborator samples were shipped for TCRbeta analysis as frozen whole blood, isolated PBMCs, or DNA extracted from either sample type. Looking up the germline V gene yields CDR1 MNHEY and CDR2 SVGAGI. Spanning cysteine to phenylalanine, the CDR3 consists of 13 amino acids. Only CDR3 DNA is held: 39 bases, read in frame from base 1. Trimmed from V: 6 bases; trimmed from J: 6 bases; junction bases lacking a gene match: 8. Notes on this clone: Its antigen remains unidentified. Base qualities are not provided; no much larger clone lies one nucleotide away.

The full study reports these points: The amount of clinical and demographic metadata varied by source and participant and was provided uncurated.

TCRbeta CDR3 regions were amplified from genomic DNA by means of the immunoSEQ Assay, a bias-controlled multiplex PCR. On the authors' methods: The number of nucleated cells in each sample was estimated by amplification of reference gene primers within the assay. To quantify the absolute abundance of each unique TCRbeta CDR3 rearrangement, sequence reads were collapsed and filtered. For each sample, productive Simpson clonality was calculated as the square root of Simpson's diversity index over productive rearrangements. TCRdb retrieved this table from immuneACCESS and kept in-frame rearrangements only. Not all clones are present; in checked studies, unresolved V genes account for under half, and no reason is known for the remainder. The V and J calls and clone size are taken from that table; D and trimming were inferred from the DNA. The sample data list approximately 130,000 clones, and approximately 85% of these were observed just once. Around 4.1% of the sample goes to the ten largest clones.

Sample: peripheral blood. This clonotype was obtained from a human donor in a cohort sampled during active COVID-19. The sequence joins TRBV6-5 to TRBJ2-7, and 7 bases in between align with TRBD1. CDR3 region: CASRLGQASEQYF. The DNA sequence follows: TGTGCCAGCAGACTTGGACAGGCCTCCGAGCAGTACTTC.